A selection of T cell receptor beta chains follows, all from one sample in a study of blood T cell repertoires in COVID-19. Data came from immunoSEQ multiplex PCR; TCRdb stores just in-frame clones and leaves some out. The table records some 300,000 clones, roughly 89% of them present only once. What was sequenced was peripheral blood. These receptors were obtained from a woman in her 30s with COVID-19, enrolled during active disease. Each CDR3 is given with its conserved first and last residue.

v_call	j_call	cdr3_aa
TRBV10-3	TRBJ1-1	CAIRPGFANTEAFF
TRBV7-8	TRBJ2-2	CASSEPGQGDTGELFF
TRBV3-1/TRBV3-2	TRBJ1-2	CASSRRQVANYGYTF
TRBV6-5	TRBJ2-2	CASTWDRTGELFF
TRBV3-1/TRBV3-2	TRBJ2-1	CASSPGLAPYNEQFF
TRBV19	TRBJ1-4	CASSFGYRGRNEKLFF
TRBV10-3	TRBJ2-3	CAGSERGDTQYF
TRBV11-2	TRBJ1-4	CASSTGGYGEKLFF
TRBV11-3	TRBJ2-2	CASSLDGQNTGELFF
TRBV5-1	TRBJ2-5	CASRDLAGGPETQYF
TRBV2	TRBJ2-7	CASSDTGGSYEQYF
TRBV6-6	TRBJ2-7	CASTPSGKSYEQYF
TRBV2	TRBJ2-7	CASSPRDRNFLHNYEQYF
TRBV3-1/TRBV3-2	TRBJ1-2	CASSQGMGTGGSGYTF
TRBV5-1	TRBJ2-7	CASRQMTGNEQYF
TRBV29-1	TRBJ2-1	CSVEDLLANEQFF
TRBV9	TRBJ1-1	CASSVAPGAPTEAFF
TRBV2	TRBJ1-1	CASSEDMNTEAFF
TRBV9	TRBJ2-7	CASSVAAGNHYEQYF
TRBV27	TRBJ1-2	CASSGLGGRDYTF
TRBV7-6	TRBJ1-2	CASSLGSGDTF
TRBV4-1	TRBJ2-3	CASSQETAGGRTDTQYF
TRBV19	TRBJ2-3	CASSKGGQGGDTQYF
TRBV27	TRBJ1-5	CASSFGQGHQPQHF
TRBV7-3	TRBJ2-1	CASSLSRTGDEQFF